The 5 T cell receptor beta chains listed next were all sequenced from one sample in a study of cytotoxic CD8 clonotypes in ibrutinib-treated CLL (dated by TCRdb to the early 2020s). The library was produced with the immunoSEQ multiplex PCR assay. Drawn from immuneACCESS, this table holds only the in-frame rearrangements with V and J called that TCRdb kept. Clones are partly lost; checked studies trace under half to an unresolved V gene and leave the rest unexplained. In this sample the table shows more than 200,000 clones, roughly 70% of which occur a single time. The ten largest clones take up 15% of the sample. This specimen's time point label, per the study, means: approximately 2 years on ibrutinib. The sample here was PBMCs, taken after 24 months of ibrutinib treatment. The source of these receptors is a human donor with chronic lymphocytic leukemia.

The chain combines TRBV7-8 with TRBJ2-5; D ambiguous. CDR3 size: 14 residues. With 5 bases removed from V and 5 bases from J, the gap between germline ends came to 15 bases. CDR1 is SGHVS and CDR2 is FQNEAQ in the germline V gene. The CDR3: CASSDVTNWETQYF. DNA for the CDR3: TGTGCCAGCAGCGATGTTACGAACTGGGAGACCCAGTACTTC.

The chain couples TRBV6-1 to TRBJ1-4; D uncertain. The CDR3 is 15 residues long. V gave up 3 bases and J gave up 8 bases, with 16 bases separating them. Germline lookup yields CDR1 MNHNS and CDR2 SASEGT. The CDR3 bases are TGTGCCAGCAGTGATTCGGGAATGGGCCGGGAAAAACTGTTTTTT. Translated: CASSDSGMGREKLFF.

Only a few counts were recorded for this clone. The CDR3 DNA follows: TGTGCCAGCAGTCCGGGCTCCTCAAACATTCAGTACTTC. Translation: CASSPGSSNIQYF. The chain recombines TRBV28 with TRBJ2-4, with D unclear. This CDR3 contains 13 residues. Germline values: CDR1 MDHEN, CDR2 SYDVKM. V dropped 5 bases and J dropped 6 bases, with 11 bases sitting between them.

This clone was seen a single time. The chain joins TRBV5-1 to TRBJ2-3; D is undetermined. The CDR3 has 15 residues. Germline CDR1 reads SGHRS; CDR2 reads YFSETQ. The V gene lost 1 base and the J gene lost 6 bases, with 15 bases spanning the gap. CDR3 loop: CASSLRPGTPDTQYF. The DNA for the CDR3 is TGCGCCAGCAGCTTGCGTCCAGGAACCCCTGATACGCAGTATTTT.

The chain joins TRBV6-5 to TRBJ2-2; D uncertain. This CDR3 contains 13 residues. Per the germline V gene, CDR1 is MNHEY and CDR2 is SVGAGI. The germline V and J ends were trimmed by 0 bases and 1 base, with 0 bases remaining between them. The CDR3: CASSYSNTGELFF. CDR3 coding DNA: TGTGCCAGCAGTTACTCGAACACCGGGGAGCTGTTTTTT.